Here is one TCR beta chain with its context. It lacks a known antigen. No much larger clone is present one base from it, and per-base qualities are unavailable. The trial excluded patients who had a history of autoimmune disease or were on systemic immunosuppression. Peripheral blood for TCR sequencing was drawn from every dose cohort at baseline, at cycle 4 day 1 and at cycle 7 day 1. The samples were drawn from a first-in-human, open-label, multicenter phase I dose-escalation trial of ivuxolimab. The trial enrolled adults with locally advanced or metastatic head and neck squamous cell, hepatocellular, melanoma or renal cell carcinoma. Before TCR sequencing, CD4+ T cells and CD8+ T cells from peripheral blood were sorted into separate populations. These data come from a study of OX40 agonist ivuxolimab in advanced cancers. Regarding the study in general: Ivuxolimab was an agonistic, fully human IgG2 monoclonal antibody directed against OX40 (CD134), a costimulatory receptor. Intravenous ivuxolimab was administered to patients every 2 weeks at six dose levels: 0.01, 0.1, 0.3, 1.5, 3 and 10 mg/kg. Among the roughly 50 dose-escalation patients, around 20 had hepatocellular carcinoma, 15 or so melanoma, 9 renal cell carcinoma and 9 head and neck cancer. The dose-escalation cohort was 82.7% male with a mean age of approximately 60 years, ranging from about 23 to 85. Prior anti-PD-1, anti-PD-L1 or anti-CTLA-4 therapy was permitted, and approximately 39% of dose-escalation patients had received checkpoint inhibitors. Partial responses were achieved by three dose-escalation patients, of whom one had hepatocellular carcinoma and two had cutaneous melanoma. The purpose of peripheral TCRbeta sequencing was to test whether ivuxolimab changed TCR sequence diversity and led to clonal T-cell expansion. The paper covers the monotherapy dose-escalation part of the phase I ivuxolimab trial, which included N of about 56 patients. The paper's findings and limits, for the study overall: After ivuxolimab, more expanded clones were found on average in CD8+ T cells than in CD4+ T cells. The antigen specificity of the clonally expanded peripheral T cells was not determined. At doses of 0.1 to 3.0 mg/kg, clonal expansion of both CD4+ and CD8+ T cells in blood was seen between baseline and week 6. Low levels of normalized T-cell clonal expansion were also shown by some nonresponding patients. In the 0.1-3.0 mg/kg groups, partial responders had among the lowest normalized peripheral clonal expansion, particularly in CD8+ T cells.

Genomic DNA was isolated from the sorted cells so that the TCRbeta CDR3 region could be sequenced. The immunoSEQ Assay was used for sequencing of TCRbeta CDR3 regions. TCRdb mirrors the immuneACCESS table, restricted to in-frame sequences. Some clones are absent from its copies; in checked studies, under half trace to an unresolved V gene, and the reason for the others is unknown. The sample table holds tens of thousands of clones, of which over 80% were seen once. The ten largest clones take up around 1.7% of the sample. The sequence derives from an adult with an advanced solid tumor such as melanoma, head and neck, liver or kidney cancer. The input for sequencing was CD4+ or CD8+ T cells sorted from blood, taken in a trial of the OX40 agonist ivuxolimab.

This receptor has the CDR3 CASSPTPGLAGGPRNEQFF. At the DNA level, the sequence is TGTGCCAGCAGCCCAACTCCGGGACTAGCGGGAGGGCCGAGAAATGAGCAGTTCTTC. The chain joins TRBV7-9 to TRBJ2-1, with 16 junctional bases fitting TRBD2. The germline V end is reduced by 5 bases and the J end by 7 bases; junction bases left unmatched: 14. Counted from cysteine to phenylalanine, this CDR3 has 19 amino acids. The CDR3 DNA has 57 bases and is translated from base 1. Reading the germline V gene (reference sequence) gives CDR1 SEHNR and CDR2 FQNEAQ.